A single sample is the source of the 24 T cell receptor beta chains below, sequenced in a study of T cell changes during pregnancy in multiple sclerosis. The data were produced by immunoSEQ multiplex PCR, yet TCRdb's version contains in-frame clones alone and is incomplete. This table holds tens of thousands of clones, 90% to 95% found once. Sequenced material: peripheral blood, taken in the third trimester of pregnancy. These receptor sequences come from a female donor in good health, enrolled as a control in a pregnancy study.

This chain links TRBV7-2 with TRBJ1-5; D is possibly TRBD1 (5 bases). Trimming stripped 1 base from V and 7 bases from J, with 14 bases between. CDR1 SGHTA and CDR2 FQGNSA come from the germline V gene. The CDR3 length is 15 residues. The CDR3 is CASSLVLAGKQPQHF. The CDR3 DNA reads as TGTGCCAGCAGCTTAGTGTTGGCAGGGAAACAGCCCCAGCATTTT.

The CDR3 DNA reads TGTGCCAGCAGCGATACAGGACAAGAGACCCAGTACTTC. Protein: CASSDTGQETQYF. The chain links TRBV28 to TRBJ2-5; perhaps TRBD1 as D (5 bases). V shed 6 bases and J shed 2 bases, with 10 bases lying between them. The CDR3 is 13 residues long. Germline V gene lookup returns CDR1 MDHEN and CDR2 SYDVKM.

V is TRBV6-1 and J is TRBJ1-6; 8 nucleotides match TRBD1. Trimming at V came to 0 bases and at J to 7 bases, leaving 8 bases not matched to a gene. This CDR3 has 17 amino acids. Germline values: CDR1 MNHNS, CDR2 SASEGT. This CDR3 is CASSEALHGDRNSPLHF. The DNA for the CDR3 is TGTGCCAGCAGTGAAGCGCTTCATGGGGACAGGAATTCACCCCTCCACTTT.

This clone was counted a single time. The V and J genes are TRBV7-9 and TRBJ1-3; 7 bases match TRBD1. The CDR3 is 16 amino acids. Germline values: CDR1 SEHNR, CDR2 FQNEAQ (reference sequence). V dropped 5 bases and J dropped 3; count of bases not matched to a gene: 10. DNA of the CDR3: TGTGCCAGCAGCCAGGGGGGATTTGGATATGGAAACACCATATATTTT. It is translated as CASSQGGFGYGNTIYF.

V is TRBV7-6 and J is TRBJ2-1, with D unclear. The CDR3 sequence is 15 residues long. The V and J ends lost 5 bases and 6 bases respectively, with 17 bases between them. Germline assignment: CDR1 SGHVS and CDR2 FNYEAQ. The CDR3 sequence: CASSHYEGAGNEQFF. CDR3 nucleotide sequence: TGTGCCAGCAGCCATTACGAAGGCGCAGGCAATGAGCAGTTCTTC.

CDR3 protein: CASSGDSPRAFF. The CDR3 nucleotides are TGTGCCAGCAGCGGGGACAGCCCTAGGGCTTTCTTT. V gene TRBV5-4 combines with J gene TRBJ1-1, with 7 bases identical to TRBD1. The germline gives CDR1 SGHNT, CDR2 YYREEE (reference sequence). V lost 4 bases, J lost 11 bases, and 8 bases stayed unmatched. This CDR3 contains 12 residues. Supplemented by reference TRBV5-4 and TRBJ1-1, the full variable domain reads ETGVTQSPTHLIKTRGQQVTLRCSSQSGHNTVSWYQQALGQGPQFIFQYYREEENGRGNFPPRFSGLQFPNYSSELNVNALELDDSALYLCASSGDSPRAFFGQGTRLTVV.

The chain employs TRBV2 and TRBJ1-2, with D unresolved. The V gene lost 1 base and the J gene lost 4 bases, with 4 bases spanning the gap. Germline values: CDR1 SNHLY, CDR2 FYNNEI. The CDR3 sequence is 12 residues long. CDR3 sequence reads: CASSEDFYGYTF. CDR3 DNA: TGTGCCAGCAGTGAAGACTTCTATGGCTACACCTTC.

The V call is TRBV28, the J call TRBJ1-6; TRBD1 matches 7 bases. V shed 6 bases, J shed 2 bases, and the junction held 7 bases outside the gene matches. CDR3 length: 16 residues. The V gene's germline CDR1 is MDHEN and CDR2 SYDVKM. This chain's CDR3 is CASRRHRGPYNSPLHF. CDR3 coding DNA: TGTGCCAGCAGACGACACAGGGGACCCTATAATTCACCCCTCCACTTT. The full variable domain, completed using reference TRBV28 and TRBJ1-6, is DVKVTQSSRYLVKRTGEKVFLECVQDMDHENMFWYRQDPGLGLRLIYFSYDVKMKEKGDIPEGYSVSREKKERFSLILESASTNQTSMYLCASRRHRGPYNSPLHFGNGTRLTVT.

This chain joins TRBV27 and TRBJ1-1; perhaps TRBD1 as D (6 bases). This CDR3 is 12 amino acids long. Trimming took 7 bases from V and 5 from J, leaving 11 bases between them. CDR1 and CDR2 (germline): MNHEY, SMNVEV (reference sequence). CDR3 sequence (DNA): TGTGCCAGCAAAGTAAGGGGGACTGAAGCTTTCTTT. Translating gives CASKVRGTEAFF.

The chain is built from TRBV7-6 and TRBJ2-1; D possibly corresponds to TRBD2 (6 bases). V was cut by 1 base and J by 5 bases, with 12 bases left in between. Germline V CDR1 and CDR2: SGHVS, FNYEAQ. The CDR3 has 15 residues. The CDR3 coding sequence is TGTGCCAGCAGCTTAGGGTTAGCGGCCCACAATGAGCAGTTCTTC. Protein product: CASSLGLAAHNEQFF.

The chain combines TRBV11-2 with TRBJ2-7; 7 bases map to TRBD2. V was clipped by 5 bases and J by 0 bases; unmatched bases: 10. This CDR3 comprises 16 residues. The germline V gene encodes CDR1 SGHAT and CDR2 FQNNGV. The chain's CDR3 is CASSQTSVVLSYEQYF. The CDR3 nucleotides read TGTGCCAGCAGCCAAACTAGCGTGGTACTCTCCTACGAGCAGTACTTC. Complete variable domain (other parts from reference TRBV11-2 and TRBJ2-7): EAGVAQSPRYKIIEKRQSVAFWCNPISGHATLYWYQQILGQGPKLLIQFQNNGVVDDSQLPKDRFSAERLKGVDSTLKIQPAKLEDSAVYLCASSQTSVVLSYEQYFGPGTRLTVT.

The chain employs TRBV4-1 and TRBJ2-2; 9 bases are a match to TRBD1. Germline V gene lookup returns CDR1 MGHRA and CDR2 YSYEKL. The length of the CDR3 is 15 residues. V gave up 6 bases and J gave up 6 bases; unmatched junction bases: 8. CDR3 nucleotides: TGCGCCAGCAGAAGCCGGGACAGGGTCCCCGGGGAGCTGTTTTTT. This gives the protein CASRSRDRVPGELFF.

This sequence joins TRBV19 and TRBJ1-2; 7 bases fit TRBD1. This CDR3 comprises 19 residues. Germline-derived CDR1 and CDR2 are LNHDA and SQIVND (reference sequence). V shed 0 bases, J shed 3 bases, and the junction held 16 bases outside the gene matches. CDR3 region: CASSIDRLGTATRDYGYTF. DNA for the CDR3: TGTGCCAGTAGTATAGATCGACTCGGGACAGCCACCCGAGACTATGGCTACACCTTC.

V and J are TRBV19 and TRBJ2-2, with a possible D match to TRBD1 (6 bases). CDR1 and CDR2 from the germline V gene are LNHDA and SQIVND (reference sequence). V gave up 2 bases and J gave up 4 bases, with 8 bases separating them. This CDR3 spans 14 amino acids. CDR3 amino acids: CASSIWTATGELFF. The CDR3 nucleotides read TGTGCCAGTAGTATATGGACAGCCACCGGGGAGCTGTTTTTT.

The CDR3 reads CASSRKTGALYESYNEQFF. In nucleotides, the CDR3 is TGTGCCAGCAGCCGCAAGACAGGGGCCCTTTATGAGTCCTACAATGAGCAGTTCTTC. The genes are TRBV7-9 and TRBJ2-1; 8 bases align to TRBD1. The CDR3 runs 19 residues. Germline V gene sequence: CDR1 SEHNR, CDR2 FQNEAQ (reference sequence). The V segment lost 5 bases and the J segment 1 base; nucleotides outside the gene matches: 16.

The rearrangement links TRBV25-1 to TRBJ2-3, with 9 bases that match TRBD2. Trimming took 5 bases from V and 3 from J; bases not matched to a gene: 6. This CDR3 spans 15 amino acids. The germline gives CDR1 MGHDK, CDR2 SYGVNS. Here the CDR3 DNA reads TGTGCCAGCAGTAAGACTAGCGGAAGTACAGATACGCAGTATTTT. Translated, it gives CASSKTSGSTDTQYF.

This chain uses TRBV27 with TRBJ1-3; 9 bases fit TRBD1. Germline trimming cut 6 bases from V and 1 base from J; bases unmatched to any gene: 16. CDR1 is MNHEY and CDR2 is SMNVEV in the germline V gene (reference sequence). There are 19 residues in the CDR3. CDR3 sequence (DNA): TGTGCCAGCAGATACCGGGGACAGGGAGGAGCGGCTTCTGGAAACACCATATATTTT. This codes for CASRYRGQGGAASGNTIYF.

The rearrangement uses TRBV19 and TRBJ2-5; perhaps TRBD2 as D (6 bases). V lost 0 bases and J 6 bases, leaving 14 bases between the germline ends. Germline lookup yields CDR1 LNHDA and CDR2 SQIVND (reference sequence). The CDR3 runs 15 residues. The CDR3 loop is CASSIDRGDLKTQYF. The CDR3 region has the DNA TGTGCCAGTAGTATAGATCGAGGGGACTTGAAGACCCAGTACTTC.

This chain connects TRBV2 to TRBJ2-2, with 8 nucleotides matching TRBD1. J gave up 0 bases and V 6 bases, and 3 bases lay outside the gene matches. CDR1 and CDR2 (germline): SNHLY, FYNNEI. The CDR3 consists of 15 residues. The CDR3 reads CASSQDRANTGELFF. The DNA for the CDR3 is TGTGCCAGCAGCCAGGACAGGGCGAACACCGGGGAGCTGTTTTTT.

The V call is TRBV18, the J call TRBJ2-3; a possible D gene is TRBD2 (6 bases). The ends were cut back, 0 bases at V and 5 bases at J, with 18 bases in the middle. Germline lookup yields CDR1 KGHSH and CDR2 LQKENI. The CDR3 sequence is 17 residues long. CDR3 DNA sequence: TGTGCCAGCTCACCACCGAGCAGCGCGAACGGGGGAGATACGCAGTATTTT. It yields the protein CASSPPSSANGGDTQYF.

The DNA of the CDR3 is TGTGCCAGCAGCGTAGACGTTGGCGGCACTGAAGCTTTCTTT. Encoded protein: CASSVDVGGTEAFF. The chain has TRBV7-9 and TRBJ1-1; D uncertain. Germline V lookup: CDR1 SEHNR, CDR2 FQNEAQ (reference sequence). V lost 5 bases, J lost 4 bases, and 14 bases lay in between. The CDR3 runs to 14 residues.

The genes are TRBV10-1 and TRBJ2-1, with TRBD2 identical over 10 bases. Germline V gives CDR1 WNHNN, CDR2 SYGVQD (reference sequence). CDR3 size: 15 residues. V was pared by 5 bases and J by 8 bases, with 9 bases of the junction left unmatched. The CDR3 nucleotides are TGCGCCAGCAGTCCTAGCGGGAGTTTTATGGATGAGCAGTTCTTC. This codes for CASSPSGSFMDEQFF.

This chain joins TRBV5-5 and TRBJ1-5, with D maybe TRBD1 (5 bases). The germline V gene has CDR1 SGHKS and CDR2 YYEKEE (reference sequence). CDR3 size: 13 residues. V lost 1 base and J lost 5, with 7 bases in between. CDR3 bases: TGTGCCAGCAGCTTGAGGGGCGATCAGCCCCAGCATTTT. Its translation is CASSLRGDQPQHF.

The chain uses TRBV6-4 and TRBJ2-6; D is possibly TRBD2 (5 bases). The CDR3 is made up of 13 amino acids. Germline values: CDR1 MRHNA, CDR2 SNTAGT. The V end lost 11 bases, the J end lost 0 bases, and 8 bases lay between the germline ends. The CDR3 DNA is TGTGCCGGCGGACTCTCTGGGGCCAACGTCCTGACTTTC. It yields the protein CAGGLSGANVLTF.